Following are 3 T cell receptor beta chains from one sample sequenced in a study of human T cells and chemical hapten exposure. TCRdb fed the RACE reads into MiXCR, producing one record per CDR3 protein. This repertoire shows tens of thousands of distinct CDR3 sequences, about 9% found once; its top ten account for about 3%. The time point: patch test 2, 6 weeks after DPC sensitization. Indicated treatment: therapeutic diphenylcyclopropenone sensitization with weekly scalp DPC. Sequencing was performed on whole blood, taken in connection with sensitization to the hapten diphenylcyclopropenone (DPC). The receptors were sampled from a woman aged 45-59 years with alopecia areata. Some clones in this sample may be carry-over from other donors' samples.

Only a few counts were recorded for this clonotype. The rearrangement joins TRBV10-2 to TRBJ1-1; weak D call: TRBD1 (6 bases). The CDR3 length is 14 residues. Germline loops: CDR1 WSHSY, CDR2 SAAADI. V lost 2 bases to trimming and J lost 1 base, with 8 bases between them. The CDR3 reads CASSETGRNTEAFF. The CDR3 DNA sequence: TGCGCCAGCAGTGAGACAGGGAGGAACACTGAAGCTTTCTTT.

This chain links TRBV29-1 with TRBJ2-5, with 7 bases fitting TRBD1. CDR1 SQVTM and CDR2 ANQGSEA come from the germline V gene. V lost 4 bases, J lost 0 bases, and 5 bases stayed unmatched. The CDR3 totals 14 residues. CDR3 in amino acids: CSVVPQGNQETQYF. CDR3 bases: TGCAGCGTTGTACCACAGGGGAACCAAGAGACCCAGTACTTC.

The J gene is TRBJ2-2, the V gene TRBV19; D remains unclear. This CDR3 has 12 residues. CDR1 and CDR2 from the germline V gene are LNHDA and SQIVND (reference sequence). The V gene lost 6 bases and the J gene lost 5 bases, with 7 bases spanning the gap. CDR3 in amino acids: CASRTPTGELFF. The CDR3 bases are TGTGCCAGTAGAACCCCGACCGGGGAGCTGTTTTTT. The variable domain in full, with the rest retrieved from reference TRBV19 and TRBJ2-2, is DGGITQSPKYLFRKEGQNVTLSCEQNLNHDAMYWYRQDPGQGLRLIYYSQIVNDFQKGDIAEGYSVSREKKESFPLTVTSAQKNPTAFYLCASRTPTGELFFGEGSRLTVL.